The rows below give T cell receptor beta chains drawn from one sample of a study of CD8+CD57+ T cells in acquired aplastic anemia. TCRdb re-called the reads through MiXCR, storing one row per CDR3 protein. This table holds about 160,000 distinct CDR3 sequences, about 50% found once. The material sequenced was sorted CD4+, CD8+, or CD8+CD57+ T cells (not recorded which) from PBMCs. The receptors were sampled from a human donor with aplastic anemia. CDR3s leave out the opening cysteine and the closing phenylalanine or tryptophan. The D gene is left open where the match is weak. Clone sizes are given selectively: once, few, many, or a class where the clone is expanded.

TRBJ1-2	NA	TRBD1	TRBV19	ASTATGYGYT
TRBJ1-6	NA	NA	TRBV30	AWTYSGVPHNSPLH
TRBJ1-3	many	NA	TRBV12-3/TRBV12-4	ASSLGISGNTIY
TRBJ1-1	few	TRBD1	TRBV27	ASSLIQGAPEAF
TRBJ1-2	NA	NA	TRBV29-1	SVGGYGYT
TRBJ2-7	NA	TRBD1	TRBV11-2	ASSIGTGRLSYEQY
TRBJ1-1	NA	TRBD1	TRBV10-3	AISESGQGGGNTEAF
TRBJ2-2	NA	NA	TRBV10-3	AISEWGNTGELF
TRBJ1-2	few	TRBD1	TRBV25-1	ASSSGQGVGYGYT
TRBJ2-7	once	NA	TRBV7-9	ASSLSESSSYEQY
TRBJ2-5	NA	NA	TRBV7-2	ASSRTYQETQY
TRBJ2-3	NA	TRBD2	TRBV7-8	ASRLGTSGSTDTQY
TRBJ1-3	NA	NA	TRBV2	ASSGRAGNTIY
TRBJ2-7	many	NA	TRBV11-2	ASSLDGLNEQY
TRBJ2-1	NA	TRBD2	TRBV20-1	SARVWGGRFYNEQF
TRBJ1-4	few	NA	TRBV28	ASSPPHVIGEKLF
TRBJ2-7	many	TRBD1	TRBV6-1	ASRPLPGQGLAYEQY
TRBJ1-1	few	NA	TRBV7-9	ASITTENTEAF
TRBJ2-7	NA	NA	TRBV7-3	ASSLNRFGEQY
TRBJ2-2	NA	NA	TRBV6-1	ASSEEVTGHTGELF
TRBJ2-3	NA	NA	TRBV24-1	ATSGPLQAVSTDTQY
TRBJ2-3	NA	TRBD2	TRBV11-3	ASSPGGLADTQY
TRBJ1-3	NA	NA	TRBV7-9	ASSEAELTGNTIY
TRBJ2-7	NA	TRBD1	TRBV11-2	ASSLWDRRDEQY
TRBJ1-5	few	TRBD1	TRBV19	ASRDRGNQPQH
TRBJ2-7	many	NA	TRBV5-5	ASSLGLLSYEQY
TRBJ1-1	many	NA	TRBV19	ASSMLVVQAAPNTEAF
TRBJ2-7	NA	TRBD1	TRBV15	ATSRDGQGYEQY
TRBJ2-7	NA	NA	TRBV19	ASSMGLTGSFEQY
TRBJ2-7	NA	TRBD1	TRBV10-3	ATTGQGPEQY
TRBJ1-1	NA	TRBD1	TRBV11-1	ASRPFSGGRDTEAF
TRBJ2-7	many	TRBD2	TRBV12-3/TRBV12-4	ASTAGGPYEQY
TRBJ2-3	NA	NA	TRBV10-3	AISDSPYPGISTDTQY
TRBJ2-1	many	NA	TRBV6-1	ASRPGGYNEQF
TRBJ1-1	many	TRBD1	TRBV5-1	ASSDSAPGGAEAF
TRBJ2-5	NA	TRBD1	TRBV18	ASSPGDSRSQETQY
TRBJ1-6	many	NA	TRBV12-3/TRBV12-4	ASSPTSSYNSPLH
TRBJ2-3	NA	NA	TRBV24-1	ATSGSSDITDTQY
TRBJ2-7	NA	NA	TRBV20-1	SAKEGEDHEQY
TRBJ2-7	many	TRBD2	TRBV5-1	ASSSLTSGRTSSYEQY
TRBJ2-7	NA	TRBD2	TRBV4-1	ASSQLTSGYEQY
TRBJ1-5	many	TRBD1	TRBV11-2	ASSLGVLTGGDNQPQH
TRBJ2-7	few	NA	TRBV27	ASSLSGYSSYEQY
TRBJ2-2	NA	NA	TRBV10-3	AISSVNTGELF
TRBJ2-7	many	NA	TRBV2	ASFNYGLGEQY
TRBJ1-2	NA	TRBD1	TRBV15	ATSRVATGASNYGYT